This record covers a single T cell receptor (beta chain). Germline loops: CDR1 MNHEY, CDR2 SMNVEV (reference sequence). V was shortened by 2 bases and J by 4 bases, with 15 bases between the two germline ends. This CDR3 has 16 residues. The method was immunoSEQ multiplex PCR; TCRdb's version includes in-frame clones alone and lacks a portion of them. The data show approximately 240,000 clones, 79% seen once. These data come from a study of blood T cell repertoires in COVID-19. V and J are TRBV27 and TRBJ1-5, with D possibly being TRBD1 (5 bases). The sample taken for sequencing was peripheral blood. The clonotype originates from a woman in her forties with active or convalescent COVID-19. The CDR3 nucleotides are TGTGCCAGCAGTTTAGACAGTCTGCATGGGAATCAGCCCCAGCATTTT. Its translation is CASSLDSLHGNQPQHF.